Each of the 9 T cell receptor beta chains below was sequenced from the same sample in a study of a mutant IDH1 vaccine in newly diagnosed glioma. Time point of the sample: week 47, end of study. The content of each vaccine dose was 300 ug of mutant IDH1 20-mer peptide, and topical imiquimod accompanied it. The antigens these receptors bind are not known. TCRdb's copy holds only in-frame clones and misses some; the assay was immunoSEQ multiplex PCR. The table shows some 25,000 clones, with 82% occurring only once. The sample here was PBMCs, taken from a glioma patient whose treatment included an IDH1 peptide vaccine. The receptors stem from a man aged 40-49 years with glioma. Some clones in this sample may be carry-over from other donors' samples.

This clone came up a few times. The rearrangement uses TRBV30 and TRBJ1-2; tentative D call: TRBD1 (5 bases). CDR1 and CDR2 (germline): GTSNPN, SVGIG (reference sequence). The CDR3 has 12 residues. V lost 2 bases to trimming and J lost 8 bases, with 12 bases between them. The CDR3 loop is CAWSPRDRGYTF. The DNA for the CDR3 is TGTGCCTGGAGTCCCAGGGATCGGGGCTACACCTTC. The whole variable domain, filled in from reference TRBV30 and TRBJ1-2, reads SQTIHQWPATLVQPVGSPLSLECTVEGTSNPNLYWYRQAAGRGLQLLFYSVGIGQISSEVPQNLSASRPQDRQFILSSKKLLLSDSGFYLCAWSPRDRGYTFGSGTRLTVV.

This rearrangement joins TRBV4-2 to TRBJ2-1, with 12 bases that match TRBD2. Germline loops: CDR1 LGHNA, CDR2 YNFKEQ. Trimming removed 0 bases from V and 5 bases from J; junction bases left unmatched: 8. This CDR3 is 18 amino acids long. The CDR3 region is CASSQDEASGGGNNEQFF. CDR3 DNA sequence: TGTGCCAGCAGCCAAGATGAGGCTAGCGGGGGGGGGAACAATGAGCAGTTCTTC.

V usage is TRBV29-1 and J usage is TRBJ1-1; no reliable D call. CDR3 length: 11 amino acids. Trimming took 8 bases from V and 5 from J, leaving 12 bases between them. Germline V CDR1 and CDR2: SQVTM, ANQGSEA. The CDR3 region is CSISHPTEAFF. For the CDR3, the DNA is TGCAGCATTTCCCACCCGACTGAAGCTTTCTTT.

CDR3 in DNA: TGTGCCAGCAGCAACTTGGGACAGGGGTTTATCACCGGGGAGCTGTTTTTT. It encodes CASSNLGQGFITGELFF. J is TRBJ2-2 and V is TRBV5-6, with 10 bases lining up with TRBD1. This CDR3 region has 17 residues. CDR1 SGHDT and CDR2 YYEEEE come from the germline V gene. V shed 4 bases and J 4 bases; nucleotides not matched to a gene: 10.

V is TRBV19 and J is TRBJ1-2; the D is unclear. The V and J ends lost 3 bases and 0 bases respectively, with 14 bases between them. This CDR3 spans 16 amino acids. Per the germline V gene, CDR1 is LNHDA and CDR2 is SQIVND (reference sequence). In DNA form, the CDR3 reads TGTGCCAGTAGTATGGATATACAACAAACTAACTATGGCTACACCTTC. It specifies CASSMDIQQTNYGYTF.

CDR3 region: CASSLGTGNGYTF. Written as DNA, the CDR3 is TGTGCCAGCAGCCTGGGGACAGGGAACGGCTACACCTTC. The V and J genes are TRBV11-1 and TRBJ1-2; TRBD1 matches at 9 bases. V shed 5 bases, J shed 8 bases, and the junction held 6 bases outside the gene matches. CDR1 SGHAT and CDR2 FQDESV come from the germline V gene (reference sequence). The CDR3 runs 13 residues.

The chain employs TRBV18 and TRBJ1-6, with 7 nucleotides matching TRBD1. The CDR3 runs to 16 residues. Germline V gene sequence: CDR1 KGHSH, CDR2 LQKENI. The trim removed 3 bases at V and 4 bases at J, leaving 6 bases unmatched. The CDR3 DNA sequence: TGTGCCAGCTCACCGTGGACAGGAGATTATAATTCACCCCTCCACTTT. Encoded protein: CASSPWTGDYNSPLHF.

The chain is built from TRBV5-1 and TRBJ2-7; 9 positions agree with TRBD2. The CDR3 has 14 residues. Germline CDR1 is SGHRS and CDR2 is YFSETQ. V dropped 0 bases and J dropped 2; count of bases not matched to a gene: 0. The CDR3 DNA reads TGCGCCAGCAGCTTGGTAGCGGGGGCCTACGAGCAGTACTTC. Protein: CASSLVAGAYEQYF.

The chain uses TRBV28 and TRBJ1-5, with no clear D. This CDR3 contains 15 residues. The germline V and J ends were trimmed by 6 bases and 2 bases, with 14 bases remaining between them. From germline, CDR1 is MDHEN and CDR2 SYDVKM. In DNA form, the CDR3 reads TGTGCCAGCAGCCCAAGGGTATCGGGCAATCAGCCCCAGCATTTT. Amino acids: CASSPRVSGNQPQHF.